Sequencing of this TCR beta chain was carried out in a study of beta chain features in type 1 diabetes. The whole isolated RNA underwent reverse transcription, so sequencing captured expressed TCRB transcripts. Mean read depth for naive, central memory and regulatory T cell samples was a few million reads. Assay used: immunoSEQ multiplex PCR; TCRdb lists only in-frame clones, some missing. The table has about 300,000 clones, less than 15% seen once. Study-wide findings and caveats: TCRB CDR3s from Type 1 diabetes patients were moderately but significantly shorter in all four CD4+ subsets. Whether TCRB rearrangement is influenced by HLA type was left unresolved in this analysis. Patients showed naive, central memory and Treg TCRB repertoires that appeared more similar than those of healthy donors. Cells with high TCR expression could be over-represented by cDNA sequencing.

V shed 4 bases and J shed 3 bases, with 10 bases lying between them. Germline V lookup: CDR1 SGHDN, CDR2 FVKESK. The CDR3 loop spans 14 amino acids. This clone was observed a few times. Its antigen is as yet unknown. The TCR comes from a woman under 30 with type 1 diabetes. The sample was naive CD4+ T cells from blood. The rearrangement uses TRBV14 and TRBJ2-1; tentative D call: TRBD2 (6 bases). CDR3 loop: CASSPGVGYNEQFF. CDR3 sequence (DNA): TGTGCCAGCAGCCCGGGAGTTGGCTACAATGAGCAGTTCTTC.